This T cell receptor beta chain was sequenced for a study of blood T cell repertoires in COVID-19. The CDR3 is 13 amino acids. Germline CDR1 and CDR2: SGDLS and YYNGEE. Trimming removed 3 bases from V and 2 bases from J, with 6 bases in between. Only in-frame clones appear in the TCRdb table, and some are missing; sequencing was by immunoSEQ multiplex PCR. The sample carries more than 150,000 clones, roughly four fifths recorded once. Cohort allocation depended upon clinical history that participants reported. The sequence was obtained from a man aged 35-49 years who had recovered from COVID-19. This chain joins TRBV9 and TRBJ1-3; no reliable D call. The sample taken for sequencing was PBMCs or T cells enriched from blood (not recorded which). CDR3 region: CASSGTAGNTIYF. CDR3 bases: TGTGCCAGCAGCGGAACTGCTGGAAACACCATATATTTT.